The following is a T cell receptor beta chain sequence with its context. Its target is not known. Other nucleotide sequences in the sample specify the same CDR3. The data derive from a study of PD-1 blockade in classical Hodgkin lymphoma. Across the whole study: Administration of nivolumab to patients was at 3 mg/kg intravenously every 2 weeks.

Germline-derived CDR1 and CDR2 are SGHTA and FQGNSA. The CDR3 extends over 13 amino acids. The V end was cut by 3 bases, the J end by 7 bases, with 10 bases between. General study points: Healthy donors were reported to have higher baseline TCR diversity than newly diagnosed patients. For complete responders, baseline diversity was comparable to that of newly diagnosed patients.

The patients all showed relapse after autologous stem cell transplantation, while their brentuximab vedotin exposure varied. Clones were sequenced by immunoSEQ multiplex PCR, and TCRdb holds only the in-frame ones, with some missing. The sample lists 25,000 to 35,000 clones; about three quarters were seen once. This material consisted of peripheral blood mononuclear cells (PBMCs), taken before the second cycle of nivolumab. This chain connects TRBV7-2 to TRBJ1-5; perhaps TRBD1 as D (5 bases). The TCR was taken from a human donor with classical Hodgkin lymphoma. CDR3 loop: CASSLGVSQPQHF. In nucleotides, the CDR3 is TGTGCCAGCAGCTTGGGGGTAAGCCAGCCCCAGCATTTT.